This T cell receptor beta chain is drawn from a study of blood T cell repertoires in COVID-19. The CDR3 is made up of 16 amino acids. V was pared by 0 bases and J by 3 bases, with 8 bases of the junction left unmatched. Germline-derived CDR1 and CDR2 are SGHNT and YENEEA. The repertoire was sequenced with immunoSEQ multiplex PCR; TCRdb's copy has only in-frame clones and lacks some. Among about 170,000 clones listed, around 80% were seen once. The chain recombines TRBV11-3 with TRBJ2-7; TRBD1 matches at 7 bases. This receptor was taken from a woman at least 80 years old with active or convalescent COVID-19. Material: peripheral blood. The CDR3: CASSLEKAGGNYEQYF. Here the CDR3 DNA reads TGTGCCAGCAGCTTAGAAAAGGCAGGGGGTAACTACGAGCAGTACTTC.